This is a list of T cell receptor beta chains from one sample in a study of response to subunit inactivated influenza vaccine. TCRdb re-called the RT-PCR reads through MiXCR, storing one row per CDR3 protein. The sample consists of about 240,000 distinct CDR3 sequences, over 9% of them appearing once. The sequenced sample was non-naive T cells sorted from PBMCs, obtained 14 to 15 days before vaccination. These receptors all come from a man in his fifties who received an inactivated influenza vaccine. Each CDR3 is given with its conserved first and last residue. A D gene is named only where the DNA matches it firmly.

CASATPTSYEQYF,TRBV6-2/TRBV6-3,-,TRBJ2-7
CASSQGSRDTGYTF,TRBV4-2,-,TRBJ1-2
CASSLGQGQYF,TRBV12-3/TRBV12-4,-,TRBJ2-5
CASSQGQLSTDTQYF,TRBV4-2,-,TRBJ2-3
CASSPGGQNTEAFF,TRBV5-1,-,TRBJ1-1
CASSPRGGRRETQYF,TRBV7-9,-,TRBJ2-5
CATSPTKEQAGANVLTF,TRBV15,-,TRBJ2-6
CASSDPGGYGYTF,TRBV7-9,-,TRBJ1-2
CASSSGQGNSYEQYF,TRBV9,TRBD1,TRBJ2-7
CASTVGPVNEQFF,TRBV5-5,-,TRBJ2-1
CASSAEGGNTIYF,TRBV6-1,-,TRBJ1-3
CASSQSAGAYNEQFF,TRBV18,TRBD2,TRBJ2-1
CASSLAARTQETQYF,TRBV5-1,-,TRBJ2-5
CASSLGPSSTISPLHF,TRBV7-2,-,TRBJ1-6
CASSRGQAYEQYF,TRBV6-1,TRBD1,TRBJ2-7
CASSLSGTGAVSGNTIYF,TRBV28,TRBD1,TRBJ1-3
CASTSRDNSYEQYF,TRBV2,-,TRBJ2-7
CASSLALAGGSYNEQFF,TRBV7-9,TRBD2,TRBJ2-1
CATSRDRGLRYNEKLFF,TRBV15,-,TRBJ1-4
CSGGKVLSYNEQFF,TRBV29-1,-,TRBJ2-1
CASSSYRGLGETQYF,TRBV28,TRBD1,TRBJ2-5
CAWKGVSGEQFF,TRBV30,-,TRBJ2-1
CASSWGVTHTQYF,TRBV12-3/TRBV12-4,-,TRBJ2-3
CASSPDVVYSGNTIYF,TRBV18,-,TRBJ1-3
CAIRPSGRETQYF,TRBV10-3,TRBD2,TRBJ2-5
CASSQTTGARNSPLHF,TRBV4-1,TRBD1,TRBJ1-6
CASSLTGVEEDNYGYTF,TRBV7-9,-,TRBJ1-2
CSARGGGPYGYTF,TRBV20-1,-,TRBJ1-2
CASSEYSGTGGTFRRDQETQYF,TRBV25-1,TRBD1,TRBJ2-5
CASSLEGLGIDTQYF,TRBV5-1,-,TRBJ2-3
CASSEGDGYTF,TRBV7-9,-,TRBJ1-2
CSARPTPQVSNTEAFF,TRBV20-1,-,TRBJ1-1
CASSQEGFGANSPLHF,TRBV4-3,-,TRBJ1-6
CASSPDSLGYTF,TRBV7-9,-,TRBJ1-2
CASSPPGLAGVYEQYF,TRBV12-3/TRBV12-4,TRBD2,TRBJ2-7
CASSWTSGVYNEQFF,TRBV2,TRBD2,TRBJ2-1
CASSPSGADTQYF,TRBV12-3/TRBV12-4,-,TRBJ2-3
CASCPMAGNQPQHF,TRBV6-1,-,TRBJ1-5
CSADTGMGFSTEAFF,TRBV20-1,-,TRBJ1-1
CASSKDSGGYNEQFF,TRBV5-1,TRBD2,TRBJ2-1
CAWAQGANVLTF,TRBV30,-,TRBJ2-6
CAISEAENQPQHF,TRBV10-3,-,TRBJ1-5
CASSSKTFTFGQFF,TRBV7-8,-,TRBJ2-1
CSARPPNTEAFF,TRBV29-1,-,TRBJ1-1
CSASAGGDPYEQYF,TRBV20-1,-,TRBJ2-7
CASTGANFYEQYF,TRBV30,-,TRBJ2-7
CATSGPGGRATGELFF,TRBV24-1,TRBD2,TRBJ2-2
CASSPVAGVSTDTQYF,TRBV18,-,TRBJ2-3
CASSLEGGGRGYTF,TRBV28,-,TRBJ1-2
CASSDGQGAYTQYF,TRBV7-2,TRBD1,TRBJ2-3
CSVAIGGAGNEQFF,TRBV29-1,-,TRBJ2-1
CASSLLGTEETQYF,TRBV5-1,-,TRBJ2-5
CASNLGQGYTEAFF,TRBV5-1,TRBD1,TRBJ1-1
CASSTGTRGETQYF,TRBV5-6,TRBD2,TRBJ2-5
CASSQDMTGANVLTF,TRBV3-1,-,TRBJ2-6